This section outlines one T cell receptor beta chain sequence together with its context. The antigen remains unidentified. The sample originates from a study of shared clonotypes between healthy human individuals. Genomic DNA of every subset was divided equally among multiple immunoSEQ plates. DNA at approximately 200 ng, about 30,000 T cell genomes, went into sorted-subset replicate PCRs. Profiling relied on immunoSEQ multiplex PCR, and the TCRdb table lists in-frame clones only, not all of them. The sample comprises a few hundred thousand clones, roughly 96% of which are singletons, and about 0.11% rests with the top ten. The study's findings and limits: Non-shared clonotypes had lower generation probabilities than clonotypes shared by all four sorted-subset donors.

Naive CD8 cells, CD45RO-negative and positively selected for CCR7, excluded terminally differentiated effector memory CD45RA+ cells. V trimming: 4 bases; J trimming: 2 bases; junction bases outside the gene matches: 10. This CDR3 region has 16 residues. Germline V CDR1 and CDR2: MNHEY, SVGAGI. This clonotype originated in a woman in her twenties or thirties in good health. This rearrangement joins TRBV6-5 to TRBJ2-5; TRBD2 agrees at 7 bases. Specimen: naive CD8+ T cells sorted from blood. The CDR3 DNA follows: TGTGCCAGCAGTTTACTCGCCGGGGGACTACAAGAGACCCAGTACTTC. Protein: CASSLLAGGLQETQYF.